A selection of T cell receptor beta chains follows, all from one sample in a study of human thymus T cells. Clones were sequenced by immunoSEQ multiplex PCR, and TCRdb holds only the in-frame ones, with some missing. This table has 57,000 or so clones, around 94% appearing once. The sequenced sample consisted of blood. The origin of the receptors is a boy in the first two years of life with a congenital heart defect but otherwise immunologically healthy. Each CDR3 is given with its conserved first and last residue. D genes are given only for firm matches. Clone size appears in some rows only: once, few, many, or a class for an expanded clone.

CDR3 protein,CDR3 DNA,clone size,V gene,J gene,D gene
CASSYSEGLKGEQYF,TGTGCCAGCAGTTACTCGGAAGGGTTAAAGGGGGAGCAGTACTTC,-,TRBV6-5,TRBJ2-7,-
CASSPEGDSLMNTEAFF,TGCGCCAGCAGCCCCGAGGGGGACAGCCTCATGAACACTGAAGCTTTCTTT,-,TRBV5-1,TRBJ1-1,TRBD1
CASSDRGRTGELFF,TGTGCCAGCAGTGACAGGGGGCGTACCGGGGAGCTGTTTTTT,-,TRBV7-2,TRBJ2-2,TRBD1
CASKGQLLSGANVLTF,TGCGCCAGCAAGGGACAGCTTCTCTCTGGGGCCAACGTCCTGACTTTC,-,TRBV5-1,TRBJ2-6,TRBD1
CASRPDRGVNGYTF,TGTGCCAGCAGACCGGACAGGGGCGTGAATGGCTACACCTTC,-,TRBV19,TRBJ1-2,TRBD1
CASSYSRAGTNEKLFF,TGTGCCAGCAGTTACTCGAGGGCAGGGACTAATGAAAAACTGTTTTTT,-,TRBV6-6,TRBJ1-4,-
CASSRGGATYNEQFF,TGTGCCAGCAGCCGCGGGGGGGCCACCTACAATGAGCAGTTCTTC,-,TRBV7-2,TRBJ2-1,TRBD2
CASSFRTSNTGELFF,TGTGCCAGCAGCTTTAGGACATCGAACACCGGGGAGCTGTTTTTT,-,TRBV7-2,TRBJ2-2,-
CASSLGQGTYEQYF,TGTGCCAGCAGCTTAGGGCAGGGAACCTACGAGCAGTACTTC,-,TRBV7-2,TRBJ2-7,-
CASSPRSTRGTANSPLHF,TGTGCCAGCAGCCCCCGTTCCACGAGGGGGACGGCCAATTCACCCCTCCACTTT,-,TRBV5-6,TRBJ1-6,-
CASSQDRLAGTYNEQFF,TGCGCCAGCAGCCAAGATAGGCTAGCGGGTACCTACAATGAGCAGTTCTTC,-,TRBV4-3,TRBJ2-1,TRBD2
CASSLGPGRNYNEQFF,TGTGCCAGCAGCTTGGGTCCGGGGAGGAACTACAATGAGCAGTTCTTC,-,TRBV5-4,TRBJ2-1,-
CASSLVGQGSEAFF,TGTGCCAGCAGCTTAGTGGGACAGGGCTCTGAAGCTTTCTTT,-,TRBV7-2,TRBJ1-1,TRBD1
CASTLGGFQETQYF,TGTGCCAGCACCCTAGGGGGGTTCCAAGAGACCCAGTACTTC,-,TRBV5-4,TRBJ2-5,-
CASSLSAGNLNEQFF,TGTGCCAGCAGCTTGTCAGCGGGGAATCTTAATGAGCAGTTCTTC,-,TRBV13,TRBJ2-1,TRBD2
CASSLLAGVYEQYF,TGTGCCAGCAGTTTACTAGCGGGAGTATACGAGCAGTACTTC,-,TRBV27,TRBJ2-7,TRBD2
CASSLQAYYEQYF,TGTGCCAGCAGCTTGCAGGCCTACTACGAGCAGTACTTC,-,TRBV5-8,TRBJ2-7,-
CASSPDSRYDPIYNSPLHF,TGTGCCAGCAGCCCCGACAGCCGTTACGACCCCATCTATAATTCACCCCTCCACTTT,-,TRBV16,TRBJ1-6,-
CASSLVSLAGSTDTQYF,TGTGCCAGCAGCTTAGTGAGTCTAGCGGGGAGCACAGATACGCAGTATTTT,-,TRBV11-2,TRBJ2-3,TRBD2
CASSRDRGSTDTQYF,TGTGCCAGCAGTCGGGACAGGGGAAGCACAGATACGCAGTATTTT,-,TRBV6-5,TRBJ2-3,TRBD1
CASRDRANEKLFF,TGTGCCAGCAGAGACAGGGCTAATGAAAAACTGTTTTTT,-,TRBV6-5,TRBJ1-4,TRBD1
CASSLTGEWETQYF,TGCGCCAGCAGCTTGACAGGGGAGTGGGAGACCCAGTACTTC,-,TRBV5-1,TRBJ2-5,TRBD1
CASSPRGSGSGDNEQFF,TGTGCCAGCAGCCCCCGTGGTAGCGGGAGTGGCGACAATGAGCAGTTCTTC,-,TRBV7-2,TRBJ2-1,TRBD2
CASSKGQGRGKNNQPQHF,TGTGCCAGCAGCAAAGGGCAGGGGAGAGGGAAAAACAATCAGCCCCAGCATTTT,once,TRBV21-1,TRBJ1-5,-
CASSVEGAPRNEQFF,TGTGCCAGCAGCGTAGAGGGGGCCCCTCGCAATGAGCAGTTCTTC,-,TRBV9,TRBJ2-1,TRBD1
CASSRPGLNNSPLHF,TGTGCCAGCAGCCGCCCGGGACTGAATAATTCACCCCTCCACTTT,few,TRBV7-8,TRBJ1-6,-
CASSPLTQGAPSSTDTQYF,TGTGCCAGCTCACCACTGACGCAGGGGGCTCCCTCTAGCACAGATACGCAGTATTTT,-,TRBV18,TRBJ2-3,TRBD1
CASSALAGTSTDTQYF,TGTGCCAGCAGCGCACTAGCGGGGACTAGCACAGATACGCAGTATTTT,-,TRBV5-4,TRBJ2-3,TRBD2
CSVTGESYNEQFF,TGCAGCGTTACAGGGGAGTCCTACAATGAGCAGTTCTTC,-,TRBV29-1,TRBJ2-1,TRBD1
CASSPGRGFSGNTIYF,TGTGCCAGCTCCCCCGGCAGGGGATTCTCTGGAAACACCATATATTTT,-,TRBV18,TRBJ1-3,-